This T cell receptor (beta chain) is from a study of blood T cell repertoires in COVID-19. Across the study: Spain, Italy and the United States supplied samples that represented acute and convalescent COVID-19. T cells, B-cell-depleted T cells, or PBMCs supplied cDNA or gDNA.

The CDR3 sequence is 18 residues long. Libraries were prepared by immunoSEQ multiplex PCR; TCRdb keeps only in-frame clonotypes and omits some of them. The table includes about 200,000 clones, 78% detected once. V usage is TRBV12-1 and J usage is TRBJ1-1. TRBV12-1 is a listed pseudogene. Input material: peripheral blood. The origin of this receptor is a woman aged 80 or over with active or convalescent COVID-19. CDR3 DNA: TGTGCCAGCAGCTTTTGTAAGATTGGAGCCCGTATAGTCCAGCGGGCTTTCTTT. Translated, it gives CASSFCKIGARIVQRAFF.